The subject of this entry is one TCR beta chain. The antigen is unknown. The source of the sample is a study of memory CD4+ T cells and cytomegalovirus serostatus. The overall study: Of the healthy Belgian adults, 9 were CMV seropositive and 20 to 30 seronegative. General study findings and limits: CD4+ memory repertoires contained about two fifths of the roughly 150 reported CMV TCRbeta sequences.

The repertoire was sequenced with immunoSEQ multiplex PCR; TCRdb's copy has only in-frame clones and lacks some. Among around 54,000 clones, 60% to 75% were seen once, and the ten largest hold around 2.5%. The length of the CDR3 is 13 residues. Trimming stripped 11 bases from V and 1 base from J, with 11 bases between. CDR1 and CDR2 (germline): MNHEY, SVGAGI. The sort gate was single viable CD3+CD4+CD8-CD45RO+ cells for memory CD4+ T cells. Positive selection with CD4 microbeads enriched total CD4+ T cells. The source of this sequence is an adult in good health and CMV-seropositive. The chain carries TRBV6-5 and TRBJ2-2; tentative D call: TRBD2 (5 bases). The sample taken for sequencing was memory CD4+ T cells from blood. This CDR3 is CAVRVKNTGELFF. The CDR3 DNA is TGTGCCGTGCGGGTGAAGAACACCGGGGAGCTGTTTTTT.